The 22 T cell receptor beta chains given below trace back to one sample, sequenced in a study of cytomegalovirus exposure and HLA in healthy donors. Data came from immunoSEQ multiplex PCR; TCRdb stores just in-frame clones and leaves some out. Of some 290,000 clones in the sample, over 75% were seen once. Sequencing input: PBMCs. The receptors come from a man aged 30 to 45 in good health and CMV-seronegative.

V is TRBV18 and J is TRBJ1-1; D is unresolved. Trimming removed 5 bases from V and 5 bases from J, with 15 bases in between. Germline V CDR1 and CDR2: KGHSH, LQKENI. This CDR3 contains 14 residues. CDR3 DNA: TGTGCCAGCTCATCCCAGTTCCTCACAACTGAAGCTTTCTTT. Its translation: CASSSQFLTTEAFF.

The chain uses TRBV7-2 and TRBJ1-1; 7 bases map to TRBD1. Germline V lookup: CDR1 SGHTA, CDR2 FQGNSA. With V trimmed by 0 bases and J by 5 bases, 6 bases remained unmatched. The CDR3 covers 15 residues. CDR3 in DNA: TGTGCCAGCAGCTTAGCCACAGGGGCGGCGACTGAAGCTTTCTTT. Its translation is CASSLATGAATEAFF.

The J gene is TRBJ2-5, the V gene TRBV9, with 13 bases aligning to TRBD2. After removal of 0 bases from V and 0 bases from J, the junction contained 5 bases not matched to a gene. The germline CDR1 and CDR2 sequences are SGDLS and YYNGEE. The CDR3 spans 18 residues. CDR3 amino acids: CASSVGLAGGSYQETQYF. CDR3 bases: TGTGCCAGCAGCGTAGGACTAGCGGGGGGATCGTACCAAGAGACCCAGTACTTC.

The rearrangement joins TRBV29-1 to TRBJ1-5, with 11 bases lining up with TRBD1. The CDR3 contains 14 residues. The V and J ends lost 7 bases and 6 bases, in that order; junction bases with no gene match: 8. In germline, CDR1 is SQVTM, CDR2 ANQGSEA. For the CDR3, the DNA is TGCAGCGCCCAGGACAGGGGGCTCTGTCAGCCCCAGCATTTT. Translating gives CSAQDRGLCQPQHF.

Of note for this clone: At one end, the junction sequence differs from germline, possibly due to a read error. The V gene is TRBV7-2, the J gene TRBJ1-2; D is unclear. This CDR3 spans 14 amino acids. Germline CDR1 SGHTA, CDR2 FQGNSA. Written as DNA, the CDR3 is TGTGCCAGCAGCTTAGGAATGGCACCTAGGTTGCGCTTCTTC. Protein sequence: CASSLGMAPRLRFF.

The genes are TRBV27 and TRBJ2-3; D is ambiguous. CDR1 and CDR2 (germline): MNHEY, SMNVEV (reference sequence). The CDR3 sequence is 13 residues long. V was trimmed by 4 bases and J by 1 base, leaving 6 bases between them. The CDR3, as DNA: TGTGCCAGCAGTTGGAGAGGCACAGATACGCAGTATTTT. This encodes CASSWRGTDTQYF.

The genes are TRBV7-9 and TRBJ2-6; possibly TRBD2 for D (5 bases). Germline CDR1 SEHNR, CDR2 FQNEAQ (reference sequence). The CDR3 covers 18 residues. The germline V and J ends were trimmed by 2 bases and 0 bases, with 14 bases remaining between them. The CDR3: CASSLMGEWPSGANVLTF. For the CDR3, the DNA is TGTGCCAGCAGCTTAATGGGAGAATGGCCCTCTGGGGCCAACGTCCTGACTTTC.

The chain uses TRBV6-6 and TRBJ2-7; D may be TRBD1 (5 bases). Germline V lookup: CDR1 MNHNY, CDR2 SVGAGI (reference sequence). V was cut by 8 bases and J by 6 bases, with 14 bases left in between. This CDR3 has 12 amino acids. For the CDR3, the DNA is TGTGCCAGCGGATCAGGGTCGAGCGAGCAGTACTTC. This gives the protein CASGSGSSEQYF.

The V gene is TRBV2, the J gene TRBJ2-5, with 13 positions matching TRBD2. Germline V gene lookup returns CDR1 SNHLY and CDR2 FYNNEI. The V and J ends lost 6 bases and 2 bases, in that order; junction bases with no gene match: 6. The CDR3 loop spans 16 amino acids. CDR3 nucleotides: TGTGCCAGCAGCGTGACTAGCGGGGGGCAGCAAGAGACCCAGTACTTC. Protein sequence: CASSVTSGGQQETQYF.

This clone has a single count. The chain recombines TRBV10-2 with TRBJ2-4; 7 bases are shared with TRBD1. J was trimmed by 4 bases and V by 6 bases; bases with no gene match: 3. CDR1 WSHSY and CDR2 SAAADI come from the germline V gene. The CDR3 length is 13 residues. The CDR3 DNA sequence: TGCGCCAGCAGGACAGGGTTTAAAAACATTCAGTACTTC. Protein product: CASRTGFKNIQYF.

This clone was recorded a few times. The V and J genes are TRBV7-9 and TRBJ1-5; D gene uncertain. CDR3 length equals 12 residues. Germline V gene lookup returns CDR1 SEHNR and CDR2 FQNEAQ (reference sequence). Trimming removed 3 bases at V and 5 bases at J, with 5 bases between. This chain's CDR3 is CASSFGYQPQHF. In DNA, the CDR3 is TGTGCCAGCAGCTTCGGTTATCAGCCCCAGCATTTT.

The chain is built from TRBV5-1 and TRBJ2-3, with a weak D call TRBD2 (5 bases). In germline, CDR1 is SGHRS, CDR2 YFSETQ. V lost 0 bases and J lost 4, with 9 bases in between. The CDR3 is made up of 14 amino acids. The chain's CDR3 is CASSLVSGSDTQYF. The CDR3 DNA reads TGCGCCAGCAGCTTGGTGTCGGGGTCAGATACGCAGTATTTT.

The CDR3 loop is CASSPDRGRNTEAFF. DNA of the CDR3: TGTGCCAGCTCACCCGACAGGGGACGAAACACTGAAGCTTTCTTT. This chain joins TRBV18 and TRBJ1-1; the match to TRBD1 covers 8 bases. Germline V gene data show CDR1 as KGHSH and CDR2 as LQKENI. The CDR3 covers 15 residues. The junction had 5 bases not matched to a gene; V was cut back by 3 bases and J by 2 bases.

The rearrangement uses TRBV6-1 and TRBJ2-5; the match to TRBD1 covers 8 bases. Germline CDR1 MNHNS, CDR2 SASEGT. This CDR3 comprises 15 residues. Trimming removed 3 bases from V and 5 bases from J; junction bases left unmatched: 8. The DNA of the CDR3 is TGTGCCAGCAGTGATGGCAGGGGGCGCGGGGAGACCCAGTACTTC. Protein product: CASSDGRGRGETQYF.

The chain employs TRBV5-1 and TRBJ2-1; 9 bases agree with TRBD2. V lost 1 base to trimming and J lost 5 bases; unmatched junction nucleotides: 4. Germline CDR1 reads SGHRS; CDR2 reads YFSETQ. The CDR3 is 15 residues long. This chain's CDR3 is CASSLSLAGNNEQFF. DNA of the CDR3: TGCGCCAGCAGCTTGTCGCTAGCGGGGAACAATGAGCAGTTCTTC.

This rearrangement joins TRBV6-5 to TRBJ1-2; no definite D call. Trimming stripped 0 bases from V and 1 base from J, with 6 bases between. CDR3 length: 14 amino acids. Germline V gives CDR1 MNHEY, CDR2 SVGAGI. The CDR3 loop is CASSYSRINYGYTF. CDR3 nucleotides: TGTGCCAGCAGTTACTCGCGCATTAACTATGGCTACACCTTC.

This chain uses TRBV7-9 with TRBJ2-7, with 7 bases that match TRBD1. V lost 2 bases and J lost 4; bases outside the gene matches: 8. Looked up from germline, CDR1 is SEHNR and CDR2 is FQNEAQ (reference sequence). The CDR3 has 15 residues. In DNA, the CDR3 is TGTGCCAGCAGCTTACAAACAGGGGCGGTTTACGAGCAGTACTTC. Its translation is CASSLQTGAVYEQYF.

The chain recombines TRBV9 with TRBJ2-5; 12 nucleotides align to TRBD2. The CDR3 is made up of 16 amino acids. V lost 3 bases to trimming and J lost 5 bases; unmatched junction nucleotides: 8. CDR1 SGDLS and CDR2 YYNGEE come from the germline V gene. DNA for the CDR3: TGTGCCAGCAGCGAATCTAGCGGGGGGGCCTTGGAGACCCAGTACTTC. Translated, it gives CASSESSGGALETQYF.

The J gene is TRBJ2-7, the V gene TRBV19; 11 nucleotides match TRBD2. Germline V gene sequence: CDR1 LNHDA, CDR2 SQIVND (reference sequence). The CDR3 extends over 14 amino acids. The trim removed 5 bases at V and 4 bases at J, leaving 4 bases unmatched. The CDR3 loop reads CASSQLAGEYEQYF. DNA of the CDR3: TGTGCCAGTAGTCAACTAGCGGGGGAGTACGAGCAGTACTTC.

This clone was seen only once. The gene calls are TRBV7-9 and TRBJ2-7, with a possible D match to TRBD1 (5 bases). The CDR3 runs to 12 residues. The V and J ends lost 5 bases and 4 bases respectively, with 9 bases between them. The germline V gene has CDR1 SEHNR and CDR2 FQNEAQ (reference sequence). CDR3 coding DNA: TGTGCCAGCAGCGTAACAGGTTACGAGCAGTACTTC. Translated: CASSVTGYEQYF.

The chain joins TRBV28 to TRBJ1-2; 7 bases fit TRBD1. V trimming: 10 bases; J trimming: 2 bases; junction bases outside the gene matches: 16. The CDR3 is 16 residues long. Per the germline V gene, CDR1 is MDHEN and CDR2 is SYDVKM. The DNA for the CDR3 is TGTGCCACCCCCAACCTCCCGGGACAGAGAAACTATGGCTACACCTTC. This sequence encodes CATPNLPGQRNYGYTF.

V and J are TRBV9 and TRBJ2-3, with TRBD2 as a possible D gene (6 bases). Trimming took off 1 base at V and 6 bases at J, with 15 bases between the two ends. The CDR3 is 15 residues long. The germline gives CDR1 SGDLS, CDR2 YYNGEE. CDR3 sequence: CASSVRGGEMDTQYF. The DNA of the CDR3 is TGTGCCAGCAGCGTAAGGGGAGGCGAGATGGATACGCAGTATTTT.